These 6 T cell receptor beta chains were sequenced from one sample in a study of cytomegalovirus exposure and HLA in healthy donors. 13 Jbeta primers and 60 Vbeta primers were used for the PCR. Only in-frame clones appear in the TCRdb table, and some are missing; sequencing was by immunoSEQ multiplex PCR. The repertoire consists of a few hundred thousand clones, with around 80% occurring once and the leading ten covering 15% to 17%. Sequenced sample: PBMCs. The source is a man between 40 and 49 years old in good health and CMV-seronegative.

The chain employs TRBV4-2 and TRBJ1-1; a weak D match, TRBD1 (6 bases). Germline V lookup: CDR1 LGHNA, CDR2 YNFKEQ. The CDR3 runs to 15 residues. Deletions cut 2 bases from V and 7 bases from J, with 17 bases between. CDR3 bases: TGTGCCAGCAGCCAACCACTACAGGGACCCGTTGAAGCTTTCTTT. This gives the protein CASSQPLQGPVEAFF.

The V gene is TRBV7-3, the J gene TRBJ2-1, with 10 nucleotides matching TRBD1. This CDR3 comprises 17 residues. Losses at the gene ends were 2 bases for V and 0 bases for J; bases not matched to a gene: 4. The V gene's germline CDR1 is SGHTA and CDR2 FQGTGA. CDR3 sequence (DNA): TGTGCCAGCAGCTTACTGGGACAGGGGAGCTCCTACAATGAGCAGTTCTTC. Protein product: CASSLLGQGSSYNEQFF. The whole variable domain, remainder taken from reference TRBV7-3 and TRBJ2-1, is GAGVSQTPSNKVTEKGKYVELRCDPISGHTALYWYRQSLGQGPEFLIYFQGTGAADDSGLPNDRFFAVRPEGSVSTLKIQRTERGDSAVYLCASSLLGQGSSYNEQFFGPGTRLTVL.

This clone appeared once. The CDR3 protein is CASSLGGTGPYEQYF. Written as DNA, the CDR3 is TGTGCCAGCAGTTTAGGCGGGACAGGGCCCTACGAGCAGTACTTC. The chain couples TRBV27 to TRBJ2-7; 9 nucleotides line up with TRBD1. The germline CDR1 and CDR2 sequences are MNHEY and SMNVEV (reference sequence). Unmatched junction bases numbered 4, after V lost 2 bases and J lost 2 bases. The CDR3 totals 15 residues.

The V call is TRBV9, the J call TRBJ2-1; 8 bases agree with TRBD2. Germline assignment: CDR1 SGDLS and CDR2 YYNGEE. The CDR3 runs to 12 residues. V lost 4 bases, J lost 14 bases, and 8 bases stayed unmatched. In DNA, the CDR3 is TGTGCCAGCAGCAAAGGGGGACTAGATAAGTTCTTC. Encoded protein: CASSKGGLDKFF.

The rearrangement links TRBV7-9 to TRBJ2-7; 8 positions agree with TRBD1. CDR3 length equals 12 residues. J was trimmed by 7 bases and V by 6 bases; bases with no gene match: 5. CDR1 is SEHNR and CDR2 is FQNEAQ in the germline V gene (reference sequence). CDR3 in DNA: TGTGCCAGCAGTCAGGGGGCAGGGGAGCAGTACTTC. Translating gives CASSQGAGEQYF.

The chain employs TRBV27 and TRBJ2-2; 12 bases match TRBD1. The CDR3 is made up of 13 amino acids. Unmatched junction bases numbered 2, after V lost 8 bases and J lost 7 bases. The V gene's germline CDR1 is MNHEY and CDR2 SMNVEV (reference sequence). CDR3: CASGTGGFGELFF. DNA of the CDR3: TGTGCCAGCGGGACAGGGGGCTTCGGGGAGCTGTTTTTT.